Shown below are 8 T cell receptor beta chains from a single sample sequenced in a study of regulatory T cells in long-lasting Graves disease. The time point was: newly diagnosed GD, antithyroid drugs for less than 3 months. The authors made the TCR library using RNA they extracted from PBMCs. Investigators prepared the TCR beta libraries by applying iRepertoire HTBI primers and Arm-PCR of CDR3 regions. TCRdb reprocessed the multiplex PCR reads via MiXCR and lists one record per CDR3 protein. The data show more than 300,000 distinct CDR3 sequences, with around 16% seen just once and 20% held by the top ten. The sample was also reused in another study, on T cells in Graves' hyperthyroidism and ophthalmopathy.

The sequencing used peripheral blood mononuclear cells (PBMCs), collected at new diagnosis, from a patient treated with antithyroid drugs. These receptors were taken from a woman in her late teens or twenties with Graves disease.

This clonotype was seen just once. V and J are TRBV28 and TRBJ2-2; TRBD1 aligns across 10 bases. Germline V gene lookup returns CDR1 MDHEN and CDR2 SYDVKM. J gave up 5 bases and V 2 bases, and 8 bases lay outside the gene matches. The CDR3 spans 17 residues. The CDR3 reads CASSLTPGTGVTGELFF. CDR3 nucleotide sequence: TGTGCCAGCAGTTTAACCCCCGGGACAGGGGTGACCGGGGAGCTGTTTTTT.

In its sample, this clonotype was seen many times. The V call is TRBV20-1, the J call TRBJ1-1; TRBD1 is a possible D gene (5 bases). Trimming pared 7 bases from V and 5 bases from J, leaving 8 bases between. The CDR3 totals 10 residues. Looked up from germline, CDR1 is DFQATT and CDR2 is SNEGSKA (reference sequence). The CDR3 protein is CSVSGTEAFF. Here the CDR3 DNA reads TGCAGTGTTTCAGGGACTGAAGCTTTCTTT.

This clonotype was seen once. V usage is TRBV9 and J usage is TRBJ2-5; TRBD2 agrees at 11 bases. The length of the CDR3 is 16 residues. V was clipped by 0 bases and J by 5 bases; unmatched bases: 6. CDR1 and CDR2 from the germline V gene are SGDLS and YYNGEE. The CDR3 DNA is TGTGCCAGCAGCGTAGATAGCGGGGGGGCAGTTGAGACCCAGTACTTC. It codes for CASSVDSGGAVETQYF.

V usage is TRBV19 and J usage is TRBJ1-4; a weak D match, TRBD1 (5 bases). The CDR3 runs to 16 residues. Germline lookup yields CDR1 LNHDA and CDR2 SQIVND (reference sequence). Deletions cut 5 bases from V and 3 bases from J, with 16 bases between. This CDR3 reads CASSPILTEANEKLFF. The CDR3 region has the DNA TGTGCCAGTAGTCCGATCCTGACAGAAGCTAATGAAAAACTGTTTTTT.

This clonotype was found a few times. V and J are TRBV19 and TRBJ2-2; 8 nucleotides agree with TRBD1. Germline V gives CDR1 LNHDA, CDR2 SQIVND (reference sequence). With V trimmed by 5 bases and J by 4 bases, 15 bases remained unmatched. CDR3 size: 18 residues. CDR3 amino acids: CASSPGYRADRATGELFF. DNA for the CDR3: TGTGCCAGTAGTCCGGGTTATAGGGCGGACAGGGCCACCGGGGAGCTGTTTTTT.

This clonotype has ten or more counts. The V and J genes are TRBV30 and TRBJ2-3; the match to TRBD1 covers 7 bases. The V gene end was trimmed by 5 bases and the J gene end by 0 bases; junction bases not matched to a gene: 8. Germline V CDR1 and CDR2: GTSNPN, SVGIG (reference sequence). The length of the CDR3 is 15 residues. CDR3 in DNA: TGTGCCTGGGGGGCGACAGGGTCTAGCACAGATACGCAGTATTTT. Amino acid sequence: CAWGATGSSTDTQYF.

This clonotype occurred many times. The chain links TRBV7-8 to TRBJ1-5; D unresolved. Germline values: CDR1 SGHVS, CDR2 FQNEAQ. The length of the CDR3 is 19 residues. V was trimmed by 0 bases and J by 3 bases, leaving 21 bases between them. The CDR3 is CASSLALSAGRSTNQPQHF. The DNA of the CDR3 is TGTGCCAGCAGCTTAGCGCTAAGTGCAGGCCGTTCCACCAATCAGCCCCAGCATTTT.

This clonotype was observed a handful of times. The gene calls are TRBV11-3 and TRBJ2-5; D might be TRBD1 (7 bases). The CDR3 totals 15 residues. The germline V and J ends were trimmed by 5 bases and 4 bases, with 17 bases remaining between them. The germline gives CDR1 SGHNT, CDR2 YENEEA. The CDR3 DNA reads TGTGCCAGCAGCCAAGGGGGCCCGGAGGGAGAGACCCAGTACTTC. This gives the protein CASSQGGPEGETQYF.